The present entry profiles one T cell receptor (beta chain) with its context. Its antigen is not known. The data stem from a study of cytomegalovirus exposure and HLA in healthy donors. The CDR3 totals 16 residues. Germline assignment: CDR1 SGHTA and CDR2 FQGNSA. Trimming removed 5 bases at V and 4 bases at J, with 17 bases between. Use of 60 Vbeta and 13 Jbeta primers characterized the PCR. In the source study's methods: In a later analysis, 80 million to 100 million unique TCR beta chains included roughly 11 million shared by two or more donors. Using immunoSEQ multiplex PCR, the repertoire was profiled, and TCRdb retains in-frame clones only, with some absent. V and J calls and clone size come straight from that table; D and trimming were deduced from the DNA. Among roughly 130,000 clones, 75% to 90% were seen once, and the ten largest hold 1%. Study findings and constraints: A later analysis by the authors found several of the most significant clusters apparently linked to common viral pathogens.

This chain connects TRBV7-2 to TRBJ2-2; the D gene is possibly TRBD2 (6 bases). Source material: PBMCs. The origin of this receptor is a man aged 40-55 years in good health and CMV-seronegative. This CDR3 is CASSPPAGRGTGELFF. CDR3 DNA: TGTGCCAGCAGCCCTCCGGCGGGACGGGGCACCGGGGAGCTGTTTTTT.